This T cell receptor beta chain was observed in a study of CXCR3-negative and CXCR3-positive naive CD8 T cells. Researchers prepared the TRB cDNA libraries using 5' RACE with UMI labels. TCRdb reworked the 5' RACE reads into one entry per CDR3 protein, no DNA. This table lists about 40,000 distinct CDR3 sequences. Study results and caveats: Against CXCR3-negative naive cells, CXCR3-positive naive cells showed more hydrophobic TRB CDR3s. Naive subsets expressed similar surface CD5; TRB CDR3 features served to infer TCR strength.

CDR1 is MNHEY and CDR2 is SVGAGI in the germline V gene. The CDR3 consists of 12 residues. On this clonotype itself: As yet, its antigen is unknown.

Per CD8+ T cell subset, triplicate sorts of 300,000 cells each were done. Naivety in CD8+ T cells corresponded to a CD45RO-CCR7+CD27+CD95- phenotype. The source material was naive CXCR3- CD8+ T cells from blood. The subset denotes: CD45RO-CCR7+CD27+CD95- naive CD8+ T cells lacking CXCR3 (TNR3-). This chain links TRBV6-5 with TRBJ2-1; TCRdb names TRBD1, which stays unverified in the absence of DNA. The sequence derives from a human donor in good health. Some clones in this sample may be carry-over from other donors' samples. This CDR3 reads CASTPGGNEQFF.